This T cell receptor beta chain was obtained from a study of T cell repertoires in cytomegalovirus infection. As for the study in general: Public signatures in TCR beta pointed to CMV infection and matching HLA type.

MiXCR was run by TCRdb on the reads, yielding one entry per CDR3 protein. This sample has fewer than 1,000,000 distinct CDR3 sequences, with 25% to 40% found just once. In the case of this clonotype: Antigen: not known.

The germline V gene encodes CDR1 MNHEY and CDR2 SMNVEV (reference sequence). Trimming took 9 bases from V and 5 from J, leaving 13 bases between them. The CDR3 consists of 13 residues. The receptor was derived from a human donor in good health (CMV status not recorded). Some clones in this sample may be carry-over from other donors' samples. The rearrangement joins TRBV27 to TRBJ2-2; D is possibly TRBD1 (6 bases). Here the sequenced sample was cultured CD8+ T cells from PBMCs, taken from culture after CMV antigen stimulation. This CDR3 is CASRQVGTGELFF. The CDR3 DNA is TGTGCCAGTCGACAGGTCGGAACCGGGGAGCTGTTTTTT.